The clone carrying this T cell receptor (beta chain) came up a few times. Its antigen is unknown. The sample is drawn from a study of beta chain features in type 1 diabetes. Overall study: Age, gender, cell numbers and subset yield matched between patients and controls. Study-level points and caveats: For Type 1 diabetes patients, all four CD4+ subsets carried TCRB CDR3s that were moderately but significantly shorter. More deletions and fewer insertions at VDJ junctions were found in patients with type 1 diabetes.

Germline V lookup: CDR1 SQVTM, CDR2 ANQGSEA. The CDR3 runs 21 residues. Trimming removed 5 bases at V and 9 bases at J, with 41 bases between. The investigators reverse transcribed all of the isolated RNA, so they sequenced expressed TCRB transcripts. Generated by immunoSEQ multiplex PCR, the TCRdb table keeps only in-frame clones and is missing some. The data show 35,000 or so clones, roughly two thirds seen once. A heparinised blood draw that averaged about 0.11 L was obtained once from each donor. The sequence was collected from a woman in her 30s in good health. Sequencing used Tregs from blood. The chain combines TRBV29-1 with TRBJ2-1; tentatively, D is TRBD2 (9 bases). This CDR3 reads CSVQTQYRGRREGLLVFEQFF. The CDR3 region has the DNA TGCAGCGTTCAGACCCAATACAGGGGGAGGCGGGAGGGCCTTCTGGTCTTTGAGCAGTTCTTC.